This is a list of T cell receptor beta chains from one sample in a study of T cells expressing NK-cell markers. After re-calling the 5' RACE reads, TCRdb lists one entry per CDR3 protein, DNA absent. This repertoire includes 300,000 to 450,000 distinct CDR3 sequences. The sequenced material came from blood T cells: a sorted CD56 or NKG2C T cell subset, CD4+ or CD8+ T cells, or bulk PBMC T cells (not recorded which). The receptors here all came from a man aged 18-75 years in good health. The CDR3 runs from the conserved cysteine through the conserved F or W.

J,V,CDR3
TRBJ2-7,TRBV21-1,CASSKADRTPRKYF
TRBJ2-7,TRBV7-2,CASSQGQGRTTNEQYF
TRBJ2-7,TRBV12-3/TRBV12-4,CASSPGTGRLLEQYF
TRBJ2-1,TRBV7-9,CASSSARKSLSEQFF
TRBJ2-3,TRBV6-5,CASSRQGAGDTQYF
TRBJ1-4,TRBV12-3/TRBV12-4,CASSVGQGDVKLFF
TRBJ2-3,TRBV11-1,CASSLFRLAGGGADTQYF
TRBJ2-1,TRBV5-1,CASKPRTGDYNEQFF
TRBJ1-1,TRBV10-3,CAISEFSDRAFF
TRBJ2-1,TRBV7-9,CASSLAGGQFF
TRBJ1-5,TRBV6-1,CASAGTSNQPQHF
TRBJ2-7,TRBV28,CASKAGWVYEQYF
TRBJ2-7,TRBV4-2,CASSQVDSTLSYEQYF
TRBJ1-5,TRBV6-5,CASSFRTARYNQPQHF
TRBJ1-5,TRBV20-1,CSARDHQPQHF
TRBJ2-7,TRBV7-2,CASSLIAGTYEQYF
TRBJ2-7,TRBV18,CASSPRTDSEQYF
TRBJ1-2,TRBV9,CASSVAPAGGQGYTF
TRBJ2-3,TRBV6-1,CASSKLAVGTDTQYF
TRBJ2-4,TRBV6-5,CASSYLGPGSIQYF
TRBJ1-4,TRBV7-9,CASSLDGPPREKLFF
TRBJ1-5,TRBV28,CASGPARVQPQHF
TRBJ1-4,TRBV6-1,CASRQAGTSMEKLFF